A selection of T cell receptor beta chains follows, all from one sample in a study of blood T cell repertoires in COVID-19. Profiled with immunoSEQ multiplex PCR; TCRdb holds only in-frame clones, not every one. The sample lists 150,000 to 200,000 clones, more than 70% occurring once. The source material was PBMCs or T cells enriched from blood (not recorded which). The receptors derive from a man aged 60-69 years who had recovered from COVID-19. CDR3s include the opening cysteine and the closing phenylalanine or tryptophan. D genes are given only for firm matches. Some rows mark clone size as missing; the rest say once, few, many or name a class of expanded clone.

J gene	clone size	V gene	CDR3 length	D gene	CDR3 DNA	CDR3 protein
TRBJ2-3	once	TRBV5-1	14	NA	TGCGCCAGCAGCCTTACTAGTTTCCCAGATACGCAGTATTTT	CASSLTSFPDTQYF
TRBJ1-5	NA	TRBV6-5	14	NA	TGTGCCAGCAGCCCCGGTGGGGGGGGAACGCCCCAGCATTTT	CASSPGGGGTPQHF
TRBJ2-1	NA	TRBV11-3	17	TRBD2	TGTGCCAGCAGTCCAAGACTAGCGGGTGGAAAAGGGAATGAGCAGTTCTTC	CASSPRLAGGKGNEQFF
TRBJ2-6	NA	TRBV5-1	16	NA	TGCGCCAGCAGCCAGCAAGGGGGTGCTGGGGCCAACGTCCTGACTTTC	CASSQQGGAGANVLTF
TRBJ2-1	NA	TRBV6-2/TRBV6-3	17	TRBD1	TGTGCCAGCAGTTACTCGAAGACCACAGGGGCGTACAATGAGCAGTTCTTC	CASSYSKTTGAYNEQFF
TRBJ1-2	NA	TRBV18	15	TRBD1	TGTGCCAGCTCACCTACCGGGACAGGACACTATGGCTACACCTTC	CASSPTGTGHYGYTF
TRBJ1-1	few	TRBV7-8	16	TRBD1	TGTGCCAGCAGCTTAGTCCCCCCCGGGACAGGGCCGGAAGCTTTCTTT	CASSLVPPGTGPEAFF
TRBJ2-1	NA	TRBV5-4	17	NA	TGTGCCAGCAGCGCCCGACTCAGGGGCTCGTCCTACAATGAGCAGTTCTTC	CASSARLRGSSYNEQFF
TRBJ2-7	NA	TRBV7-2	15	TRBD2	TGTGCCAGCAGCCAGAAGCGGGGTAGCTCCTACGAGCAGTACTTC	CASSQKRGSSYEQYF
TRBJ1-1	NA	TRBV19	14	NA	TGTGCCAGTAGTCCACGTCCCGGGGACACTGAAGCTTTCTTT	CASSPRPGDTEAFF
TRBJ2-7	NA	TRBV5-1	15	TRBD1	TGCGCCAGCAGCTTGGTTCAGGGGGCGGGGTACGAGCAGTACTTC	CASSLVQGAGYEQYF
TRBJ2-1	NA	TRBV5-1	15	TRBD2	TGCGCCAGCAGCTCCACAGGACTAGAGCACAATGAGCAGTTCTTC	CASSSTGLEHNEQFF
TRBJ1-3	NA	TRBV24-1	15	NA	TGTGCCACCAGTGATGTAGGGGGAGATGGAAACACCATATATTTT	CATSDVGGDGNTIYF
TRBJ1-2	once	TRBV9	16	TRBD1	TGTGCCAGCAGCCCTCGGACAGGGGGCGTCGACTATGGCTACACCTTC	CASSPRTGGVDYGYTF
TRBJ1-1	NA	TRBV4-1	14	TRBD1	TGCGCCAGCAGCCAAGGCAGGGGGCGAACTGAAGCTTTCTTT	CASSQGRGRTEAFF
TRBJ1-2	NA	TRBV9	16	NA	TGTGCCAGCAGCGTTGATTCCGGACTCACTAACTATGGCTACACCTTC	CASSVDSGLTNYGYTF
TRBJ1-1	NA	TRBV15	16	TRBD1	TGTGCCACCAGCCCCCGGACAGGGGGGCTGAACACTGAAGCTTTCTTT	CATSPRTGGLNTEAFF
TRBJ2-1	once	TRBV10-3	12	NA	TGTGCCTCGTCGACCCAGGAGGATGAGCAGTTCTTC	CASSTQEDEQFF
TRBJ1-3	NA	TRBV18	14	NA	TGTGCCAGCTCACCGGCAGGGGTTGTAAACACCATATATTTT	CASSPAGVVNTIYF
TRBJ2-5	few	TRBV6-5	14	TRBD2	TGTGCCAGCAGCCCGGGGGGGCAGTTAAGGAGTCAGTACTTC	CASSPGGQLRSQYF
TRBJ2-5	once	TRBV19	18	TRBD2	TGTGCCAGTAGTATAGCCTCGGGACTAGCGGGAGGGCGAGAGACCCAGTACTTC	CASSIASGLAGGRETQYF
TRBJ2-1	few	TRBV7-3	15	TRBD2	TGTGCCAGCAGTTTAGCGGGACCGTCCTACAATGAGCAGTTCTTC	CASSLAGPSYNEQFF
TRBJ2-7	NA	TRBV18	12	NA	TGTGCCAGCTCTCCCACCGGGGGCGAGCAGTACTTC	CASSPTGGEQYF
TRBJ1-5	NA	TRBV7-2	15	NA	TGTGCCAGCAGCTTATACCGGGGTAGCAATCAGCCCCAGCATTTT	CASSLYRGSNQPQHF
TRBJ1-1	few	TRBV5-4	15	TRBD1	TGTGCCAGCAGCCCGACAGGGGGCGGTGGCACTGAAGCTTTCTTT	CASSPTGGGGTEAFF
TRBJ2-3	NA	TRBV19	14	TRBD1	TGTGCCAGTAGTATGGGACAGGGTCCAGATACGCAGTATTTT	CASSMGQGPDTQYF
TRBJ2-5	NA	TRBV2	14	TRBD2	TGTGCTAAACAAGGGCAGGGAGGGCTAGAGACCCAGTACTTC	CAKQGQGGLETQYF
TRBJ2-3	NA	TRBV7-7	14	NA	TGTGCTAGCAGCTTAAGGGGCGCCACAGATACGCAGTATTTT	CASSLRGATDTQYF
TRBJ1-1	once	TRBV29-1	14	NA	TGCAGCGTTGGGGAAGCAGGGGAAGGCACTGAAGCTTTCTTT	CSVGEAGEGTEAFF
TRBJ2-7	NA	TRBV2	13	NA	TGTGCCAGCAGCCCGGAACAGGGTCACGAGCAGTACTTC	CASSPEQGHEQYF
TRBJ2-7	NA	TRBV13	14	TRBD1	TGTGCCAGCAGCTTGAGACAGGGGGCCTACGAGCAGTACTTC	CASSLRQGAYEQYF
TRBJ1-2	NA	TRBV29-1	14	TRBD1	TGCAGCGCTAGGGACCAGGGGGCTAGGTATGGCTACACCTTC	CSARDQGARYGYTF
TRBJ1-2	once	TRBV10-1	15	TRBD1	TGCGCCAGCAGTACACAGGGGTGGGCTAACTATGGCTACACCTTC	CASSTQGWANYGYTF
TRBJ2-1	NA	TRBV9	15	TRBD2	TGTGCCAGCAGCGTGACTAGCGGAGCCTACAATGAGCAGTTCTTC	CASSVTSGAYNEQFF
TRBJ1-2	NA	TRBV11-2	17	TRBD1	TGTGCCAGCAAACAACTCAGGGGGCGTTCTCCGTGGTATGGCTACACCTTC	CASKQLRGRSPWYGYTF
TRBJ2-5	once	TRBV3-1/TRBV3-2	15	TRBD2	TGTGCCAGCAGCGGGGGGGAAGGGTACCAAGAGACCCAGTACTTC	CASSGGEGYQETQYF
TRBJ1-2	NA	TRBV27	18	TRBD1	TGTGCCAGCAGACCCCCGGACAGGGGCCTCCTAGCTAGGGATGGCTACACCTTC	CASRPPDRGLLARDGYTF
TRBJ2-3	NA	TRBV29-1	14	TRBD2	TGCAGCGTTGCCTCCGGGGGGTACACAGATACGCAGTATTTT	CSVASGGYTDTQYF
TRBJ2-7	NA	TRBV7-2	14	NA	TGTGCCAGCAGCTTAGCTTACACCCCCTACGAGCAGTACTTC	CASSLAYTPYEQYF
TRBJ1-1	NA	TRBV19	16	NA	TGTGCCAGTAGTATAGTCGGGACAATCACAACCCCTGAAGCTTTCTTT	CASSIVGTITTPEAFF
TRBJ2-5	NA	TRBV11-2	13	NA	TGTGCCAGCAGCCAGGACAGCAAAGAGACCCAGTACTTC	CASSQDSKETQYF
TRBJ1-1	few	TRBV19	11	NA	TGTGCCAGTAGTATGGTGCCAGGGGCACACTTT	CASSMVPGAHF
TRBJ2-3	many	TRBV5-1	18	TRBD2	TGCGCCAGCAGCTTGGTTGTTAGCGGGGGGGCAAGCACAGATACGCAGTATTTT	CASSLVVSGGASTDTQYF
TRBJ2-1	NA	TRBV18	10	NA	TGTGCCAGCTCACCAAGCGTGCAGTTCTTC	CASSPSVQFF
TRBJ1-2	NA	TRBV4-2	14	NA	TGTGCCAGCAGCCACGCAGGGGATAACTATGGCTACACCTTC	CASSHAGDNYGYTF
TRBJ1-3	NA	TRBV6-5	14	TRBD1	TGTGCCAGCAGCCAGGGGGCTTCCGGAAACACCATATATTTT	CASSQGASGNTIYF
TRBJ1-1	once	TRBV15	14	NA	TGTGCCACCAGCAGAGAGCCGGGGGTCACTGAAGCTTTCTTT	CATSREPGVTEAFF
TRBJ1-3	NA	TRBV9	16	TRBD1	TGTGCCAGCAGCGCCCTAACAGGGGGCTTTGGAAACACCATATATTTT	CASSALTGGFGNTIYF
TRBJ2-5	NA	TRBV6-1	16	NA	TGTGCCAGCAGTGAAGCGCGGAGGACAGTCCAAGAGACCCAGTACTTC	CASSEARRTVQETQYF
TRBJ2-2	NA	TRBV9	15	TRBD1	TGTGCCAGCAGCCCTCGGACAGGGACCGCCGGGGAGCTGTTTTTT	CASSPRTGTAGELFF
TRBJ1-2	NA	TRBV19	14	NA	TGTGCCAGTAGTATCCGCGGGGGTAACTATGGCTACACCTTC	CASSIRGGNYGYTF
TRBJ1-1	NA	TRBV18	13	NA	TGTGCCAGCCGACCAGGGGTAGTCACTGAAGCTTTCTTT	CASRPGVVTEAFF
TRBJ2-1	NA	TRBV15	15	TRBD1	TGTGCCACCAGCGAAGACAGGGGGCGAGGAAATGAGCAGTTCTTC	CATSEDRGRGNEQFF
TRBJ2-5	NA	TRBV5-1	15	NA	TGCGCCAGCAGCTTGGCCCGTCGGGGGTTAGAGACCCAGTACTTC	CASSLARRGLETQYF
TRBJ1-5	NA	TRBV19	15	NA	TGTGCCAGTACTCCGATGCGGGGGGCGGGTCAGCCCCAGCATTTT	CASTPMRGAGQPQHF
TRBJ1-4	NA	TRBV5-6	15	NA	TGTGCCAGCAGGGAGCAGGGTATGGGTAATGAAAAACTGTTTTTT	CASREQGMGNEKLFF
TRBJ1-1	NA	TRBV10-3	12	NA	TGTGCCATCTCCGTATCGGGCACTGAAGCTTTCTTT	CAISVSGTEAFF
TRBJ1-4	few	TRBV19	16	TRBD1	TGTGCCAGTAGAACGCCGGGACAGCCCGAAAATGAAAAACTGTTTTTT	CASRTPGQPENEKLFF
TRBJ2-7	NA	TRBV3-1/TRBV3-2	15	TRBD2	TGTGCCAGCAGAGAGGGACTAGCGGGGACCTACGAGCAGTACTTC	CASREGLAGTYEQYF
TRBJ2-7	NA	TRBV11-3	15	NA	TGTGCCAGCAGTTTGACGGGGGCGGGAGAGTCCGAGCAGTACTTC	CASSLTGAGESEQYF